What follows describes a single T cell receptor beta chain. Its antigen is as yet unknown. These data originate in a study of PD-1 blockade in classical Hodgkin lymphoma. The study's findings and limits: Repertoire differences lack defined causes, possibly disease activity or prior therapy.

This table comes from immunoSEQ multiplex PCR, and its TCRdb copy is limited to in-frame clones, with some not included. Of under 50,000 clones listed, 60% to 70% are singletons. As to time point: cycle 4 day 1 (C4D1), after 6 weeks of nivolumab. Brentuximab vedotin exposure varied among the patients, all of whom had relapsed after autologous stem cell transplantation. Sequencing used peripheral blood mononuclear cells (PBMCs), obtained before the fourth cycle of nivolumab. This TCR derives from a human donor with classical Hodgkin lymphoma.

The CDR3, as DNA: TGCGCCAGCAGTGTGGAGCTAGCGGGAGGAAAGGTCGGGGAGCTGTTTTTT. As protein: CASSVELAGGKVGELFF. The rearrangement joins TRBV10-1 to TRBJ2-2, with 11 bases that match TRBD2. The CDR3 spans 17 residues. With 4 bases clipped from V and 7 bases from J, the junction kept 11 bases outside the gene matches. Germline V gene sequence: CDR1 WNHNN, CDR2 SYGVQD (reference sequence).